The subject of this entry is one T cell receptor beta chain. The V end was cut by 7 bases, the J end by 7 bases, with 19 bases between. This CDR3 contains 14 residues. The germline gives CDR1 LNHDA, CDR2 SQIVND (reference sequence). The data are from a study of blood T cell repertoires in COVID-19. The table came from immunoSEQ multiplex PCR; TCRdb's copy has only in-frame clones and leaves some out. Of fewer than 250,000 clones listed, roughly 80% are singletons. Sequenced material: PBMCs or T cells enriched from blood (not recorded which). This clonotype was sampled from a woman between 40 and 55 years old who had been exposed to COVID-19. J is TRBJ1-2 and V is TRBV19; TRBD1 might be the D (6 bases). CDR3 DNA sequence: TGTGCCAGTACTGGGACATTCTACCGTGGTGGCTACACCTTC. Translation: CASTGTFYRGGYTF.